The 17 T cell receptor beta chains below all came from one sample that was sequenced in a study of blood T cell repertoires in COVID-19. Using immunoSEQ multiplex PCR, the repertoire was profiled, and TCRdb retains in-frame clones only, with some absent. The data contain 220,000 or so clones, about 80% of them singletons. Source material: PBMCs or T cells enriched from blood (not recorded which). These receptors came from a woman aged 35 to 49 with acute COVID-19.

The chain combines TRBV30 with TRBJ1-2; the match to TRBD1 covers 7 bases. The J segment lost 2 bases and the V segment lost 3 bases, leaving 12 bases of the junction unmatched. CDR1 and CDR2 (germline): GTSNPN, SVGIG (reference sequence). The CDR3 spans 16 residues. For the CDR3, the DNA is TGTGCCTGGAGGGTCGCAGGGGGAGTCAGAAACTATGGCTACACCTTC. This encodes CAWRVAGGVRNYGYTF.

The chain carries TRBV7-9 and TRBJ1-2; D is perhaps TRBD1 (5 bases). Germline V gene data show CDR1 as SEHNR and CDR2 as FQNEAQ (reference sequence). The length of the CDR3 is 12 residues. The V end lost 6 bases, the J end lost 8 bases, and 13 bases lay between the germline ends. CDR3 residues: CASSRGDGGYTF. CDR3 bases: TGTGCCAGCAGTCGGGGGGATGGAGGCTACACCTTC.

The V gene is TRBV3-1 (or the pseudogene TRBV3-2), the J gene TRBJ1-2, with a weak D call TRBD1 (5 bases). The CDR3 covers 14 residues. V was pared by 4 bases and J by 4 bases, with 13 bases between. Looked up from germline, CDR1 is LGHDT and CDR2 is YNNKEL (reference sequence). Here the CDR3 DNA reads TGTGCCAGCAGCCCCCGACAGCGCCCCTATGGCTACACCTTC. It specifies CASSPRQRPYGYTF.

The CDR3 loop is CASSLGTSGPTGELFF. The CDR3 bases are TGTGCCAGCAGCTTAGGGACTAGCGGGCCGACCGGGGAGCTGTTTTTT. V and J are TRBV7-2 and TRBJ2-2, with TRBD2 matching over 11 bases. The germline V gene encodes CDR1 SGHTA and CDR2 FQGNSA. CDR3 size: 16 residues. Trimming cost V 1 base and J 5 bases; bases outside gene matches: 3. Drawing the rest from reference TRBV7-2 and TRBJ2-2, the complete variable domain is GAGVSQSPSNKVTEKGKDVELRCDPISGHTALYWYRQSLGQGLEFLIYFQGNSAPDKSGLPSDRFSAERTGGSVSTLTIQRTQQEDSAVYLCASSLGTSGPTGELFFGEGSRLTVL.

The chain has TRBV5-6 and TRBJ2-5, with 15 bases lining up with TRBD2. CDR1 and CDR2 (germline): SGHDT, YYEEEE. Losses at the gene ends were 3 bases for V and 3 bases for J; bases not matched to a gene: 6. CDR3 size: 17 residues. In nucleotides, the CDR3 is TGTGCCAGCAGCTGGACTAGCGGGGGGGCCGCGGAAGAGACCCAGTACTTC. Its protein product is CASSWTSGGAAEETQYF.

In this sample, this clone turned up a few times. The CDR3 DNA follows: TGTGCCAGCAGTTACTCGTCGCAGATGGAAGCTTTCTTT. Translation: CASSYSSQMEAFF. The chain employs TRBV6-2 or TRBV6-3 and TRBJ1-1, with D uncertain. The CDR3 loop spans 13 amino acids. The germline gives CDR1 MNHEY, CDR2 SVGEGT. Trimming removed 0 bases from V and 8 bases from J, with 10 bases in between.

This clone was picked up one time. This sequence joins TRBV24-1 and TRBJ1-2; 8 bases agree with TRBD1. The germline CDR1 and CDR2 sequences are KGHDR and SFDVKD. This CDR3 comprises 16 residues. V trimming: 3 bases; J trimming: 2 bases; junction bases outside the gene matches: 7. CDR3 coding DNA: TGTGCCACCAGTGATGGCCCGGGACAGGACAACTATGGCTACACCTTC. Translating it yields CATSDGPGQDNYGYTF.

CDR3 in DNA: TGTGCCAGCAGCTTCCAGGGGGCTGATGGCTACACCTTC. It encodes CASSFQGADGYTF. The chain recombines TRBV11-2 with TRBJ1-2, with 8 positions matching TRBD1. CDR3 length: 13 amino acids. J gave up 6 bases and V 3 bases, and 3 bases lay outside the gene matches. Per the germline V gene, CDR1 is SGHAT and CDR2 is FQNNGV.

The V and J genes are TRBV30 and TRBJ2-2; a weak D match, TRBD2 (6 bases). Between the trimmed V and J ends, which lost 5 bases and 4 bases, there was a span of 8 bases. The CDR3 length is 12 residues. CDR1 and CDR2 from the germline V gene are GTSNPN and SVGIG (reference sequence). The CDR3 here is CAWGDFTGELFF. The CDR3 DNA is TGTGCCTGGGGGGACTTCACCGGGGAGCTGTTTTTT.

The rearrangement uses TRBV7-3 and TRBJ1-1, with a possible D match to TRBD1 (6 bases). Trimming removed 5 bases at V and 5 bases at J, with 12 bases between. The CDR3 runs 13 residues. CDR1 SGHTA and CDR2 FQGTGA come from the germline V gene. CDR3 in amino acids: CASSPLGGTEAFF. The CDR3 DNA reads TGTGCCAGCAGCCCCTTAGGGGGTACTGAAGCTTTCTTT.

The gene calls are TRBV2 and TRBJ1-1, with 8 bases that match TRBD1. J gave up 4 bases and V 6 bases, and 16 bases lay outside the gene matches. The CDR3 contains 17 residues. The V gene's germline CDR1 is SNHLY and CDR2 FYNNEI. As DNA, the CDR3 is TGTGCCAGCAGACGACAGGGGTTGGAGGGCCTCGGCACTGAAGCTTTCTTT. It yields the protein CASRRQGLEGLGTEAFF.

The chain uses TRBV20-1 and TRBJ1-4; D perhaps matches TRBD1 (6 bases). V lost 3 bases, J lost 5 bases, and 13 bases lay in between. Germline loops: CDR1 DFQATT, CDR2 SNEGSKA (reference sequence). CDR3 length: 14 residues. The CDR3 region is CSASRGQLNEKLFF. CDR3 DNA: TGCAGTGCTAGTCGCGGACAGCTAAATGAAAAACTGTTTTTT.

V gene TRBV6-5 combines with J gene TRBJ1-1, with 7 nucleotides matching TRBD1. This CDR3 contains 13 residues. V lost 7 bases, J lost 0 bases, and 2 bases stayed unmatched. Per the germline V gene, CDR1 is MNHEY and CDR2 is SVGAGI. CDR3 region: CASTGGMNTEAFF. CDR3 nucleotides: TGTGCCAGCACAGGGGGGATGAACACTGAAGCTTTCTTT.

This clone was detected only once. The rearrangement uses TRBV7-9 and TRBJ2-1, with 13 bases identical to TRBD2. The J segment lost 8 bases and the V segment lost 5 bases, leaving 9 bases of the junction unmatched. This CDR3 is 16 amino acids long. CDR1 SEHNR and CDR2 FQNEAQ come from the germline V gene (reference sequence). The CDR3 coding sequence is TGTGCCAGCAGCCCCTCCCAACTAGCGGGAGGGGATGAGCAGTTCTTC. Translated: CASSPSQLAGGDEQFF. The complete variable domain, with remaining parts taken from reference TRBV7-9 and TRBJ2-1, reads DTGVSQNPRHKITKRGQNVTFRCDPISEHNRLYWYRQTLGQGPEFLTYFQNEAQLEKSRLLSDRFSAERPKGSFSTLEIQRTEQGDSAMYLCASSPSQLAGGDEQFFGPGTRLTVL.

The chain is built from TRBV30 and TRBJ1-6; TRBD1 might be the D (6 bases). The CDR3 has 13 residues. The V gene's germline CDR1 is GTSNPN and CDR2 SVGIG (reference sequence). The V and J ends lost 5 bases and 8 bases respectively, with 13 bases between them. The CDR3 region has the DNA TGTGCCTGGGATACAGGGTCCTATTCACCCCTCCACTTT. Its translation: CAWDTGSYSPLHF.

This sequence joins TRBV30 and TRBJ1-4, with unresolved D. There are 15 residues in the CDR3. Germline V gives CDR1 GTSNPN, CDR2 SVGIG (reference sequence). The germline V and J ends were trimmed by 3 bases and 0 bases, with 11 bases remaining between them. This CDR3 is CAWRAGGTTNEKLFF. In DNA form, the CDR3 reads TGTGCCTGGAGGGCGGGAGGTACAACTAATGAAAAACTGTTTTTT.

The rearrangement uses TRBV7-6 and TRBJ2-1; 9 bases are shared with TRBD1. The V and J ends lost 5 bases and 2 bases, in that order; junction bases with no gene match: 7. The CDR3 length is 16 residues. The V gene's germline CDR1 is SGHVS and CDR2 FNYEAQ. CDR3 in DNA: TGTGCCAGCAGCCTAACCGGGACAGGGCCCTACAATGAGCAGTTCTTC. Translation gives CASSLTGTGPYNEQFF. Supplemented by reference TRBV7-6 and TRBJ2-1, the full variable domain reads GAGVSQSPRYKVTKRGQDVALRCDPISGHVSLYWYRQALGQGPEFLTYFNYEAQQDKSGLPNDRFSAERPEGSISTLTIQRTEQRDSAMYRCASSLTGTGPYNEQFFGPGTRLTVL.